One T cell receptor (beta chain) is described in this entry. Samples had at least 6.5 million PBMCs isolated from them. Together with a sample-barcoded 5' primer, a J-beta primer mix was included in a second PCR lasting about 7 to 11 cycles. TCRdb re-called the 5' RACE reads with MiXCR, one entry per CDR3 protein. The data show more than 650,000 distinct CDR3 sequences, about a fifth seen once. This sample stems from a study of blood T cells in healthy people across ages. Trimming cost V 5 bases and J 1 base, with 8 bases left between them. From germline, CDR1 is SGHVS and CDR2 FNYEAQ. The CDR3 is 13 residues long.

The source material was blood. The clonotype was recovered from a man aged 65-85 years in good health. The chain couples TRBV7-6 to TRBJ1-1, with no clear D. CDR3 coding DNA: TGTGCCAGCAGCCCCGACGAGAACACTGAAGCTTTCTTT. Residues: CASSPDENTEAFF.